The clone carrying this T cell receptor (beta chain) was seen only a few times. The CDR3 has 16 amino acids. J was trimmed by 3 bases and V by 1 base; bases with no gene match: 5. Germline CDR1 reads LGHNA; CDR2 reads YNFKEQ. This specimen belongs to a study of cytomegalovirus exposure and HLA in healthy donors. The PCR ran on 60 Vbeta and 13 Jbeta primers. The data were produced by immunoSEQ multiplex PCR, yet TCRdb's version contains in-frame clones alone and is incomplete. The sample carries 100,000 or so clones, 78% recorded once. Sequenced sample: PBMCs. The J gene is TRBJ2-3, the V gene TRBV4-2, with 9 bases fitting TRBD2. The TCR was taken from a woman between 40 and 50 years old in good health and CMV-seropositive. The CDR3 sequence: CASSQGLADGTDTQYF. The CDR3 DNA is TGTGCCAGCAGCCAAGGACTAGCGGACGGGACAGATACGCAGTATTTT.